This T cell receptor (beta chain) originates from a study of T cell responses to AZD1222 COVID-19 vaccine. Assay used: immunoSEQ multiplex PCR; TCRdb lists only in-frame clones, some missing. The sample shows roughly 140,000 clones, around 89% of them seen only once. The V gene lost 2 bases and the J gene lost 8 bases, with 25 bases spanning the gap. There are 18 residues in the CDR3. CDR1 and CDR2 from the germline V gene are SGHAT and FQNNGV. The material was peripheral blood, obtained on day 0 of AZD1222 vaccination. The sequence was obtained from an adult in good health. V and J are TRBV11-2 and TRBJ2-1, with D possibly TRBD1 on 6 matching bases. The CDR3 nucleotides read TGTGCCAGCAGCTTACAAATCCCGGGACCCCGAGGGGGTCATGAGCAGTTCTTC. Its protein is CASSLQIPGPRGGHEQFF.